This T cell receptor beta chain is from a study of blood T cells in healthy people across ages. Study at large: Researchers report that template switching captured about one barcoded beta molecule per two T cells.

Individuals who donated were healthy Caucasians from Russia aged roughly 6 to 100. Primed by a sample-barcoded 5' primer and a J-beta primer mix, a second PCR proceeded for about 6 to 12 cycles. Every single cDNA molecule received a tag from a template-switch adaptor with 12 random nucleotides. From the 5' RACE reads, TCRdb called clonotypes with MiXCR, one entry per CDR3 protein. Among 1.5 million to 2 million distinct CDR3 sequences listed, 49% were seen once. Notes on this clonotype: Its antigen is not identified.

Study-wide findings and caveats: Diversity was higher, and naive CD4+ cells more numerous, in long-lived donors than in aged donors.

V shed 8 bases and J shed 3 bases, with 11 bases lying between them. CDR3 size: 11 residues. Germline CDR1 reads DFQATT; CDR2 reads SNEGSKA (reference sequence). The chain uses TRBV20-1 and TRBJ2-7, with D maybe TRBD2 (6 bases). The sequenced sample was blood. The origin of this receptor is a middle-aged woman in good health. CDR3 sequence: CSRGDNYEQYF. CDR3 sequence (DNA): TGCAGTCGCGGGGATAACTACGAGCAGTACTTC.